There are many counts of the clone carrying this T cell receptor (beta chain). Its antigen remains unknown. The data were taken from a study of glioma-infiltrating T cells. Notes on the study in general: Tissue and blood shared very few CDR3 sequences.

Using RNA template, CDR3s of TCR alpha and beta were amplified with iRepertoire arm-PCR. TCRdb independently ran MiXCR on the multiplex PCR reads; one entry per CDR3 protein. The sample has about 210,000 distinct CDR3 sequences; more than 30% are singletons. This CDR3 has 15 amino acids. V lost 4 bases to trimming and J lost 0 bases; unmatched junction nucleotides: 7. CDR1 and CDR2 from the germline V gene are DFQATT and SNEGSKA (reference sequence). V usage is TRBV20-1 and J usage is TRBJ2-3; TRBD1 matches at 7 bases. Sequencing was done on a sample of glioma tissue, nonneoplastic brain tissue, or PBMCs (not recorded which). The TCR originated in a human donor with low-grade glioma or glioblastoma, undergoing nonglioma brain surgery, or in good health (not recorded which). CDR3 sequence (DNA): TGCAGTGCTACTCGACAGGGCCGAAGCACAGATACGCAGTATTTT. Translating it yields CSATRQGRSTDTQYF.